This TCR beta chain stems from a study of siplizumab effects on memory and regulatory T cells. Study-wide results and caveats: About 75-95% of proliferating CD4+ or CD8+ clones had no assignable naive or memory phenotype. For siplizumab cultures, the suppressive function of their proliferating Tregs was not confirmed. The mapping of alloreactive clones to unstimulated subsets covered only a minor fraction of them.

Assays covered about 10^5 TCR templates per sample. The repertoire was sequenced with immunoSEQ multiplex PCR; TCRdb's copy has only in-frame clones and lacks some. Of around 97,000 clones listed, about 94% are singletons. Trimming left V 1 base short and J 8 bases short, with 8 bases between. The CDR3 runs to 13 residues. Per germline, CDR1 LGHNA and CDR2 YNFKEQ. With regard to this clone: Its cognate antigen is unknown.

The source material was non-Treg CD4+ T cells sorted from blood. This clonotype originated in a human donor in good health. This rearrangement joins TRBV4-2 to TRBJ1-4; no clear D gene. The CDR3 coding sequence is TGTGCCAGCAGCCAAGCGCGAACCGAAAAACTGTTTTTT. This gives the protein CASSQARTEKLFF.